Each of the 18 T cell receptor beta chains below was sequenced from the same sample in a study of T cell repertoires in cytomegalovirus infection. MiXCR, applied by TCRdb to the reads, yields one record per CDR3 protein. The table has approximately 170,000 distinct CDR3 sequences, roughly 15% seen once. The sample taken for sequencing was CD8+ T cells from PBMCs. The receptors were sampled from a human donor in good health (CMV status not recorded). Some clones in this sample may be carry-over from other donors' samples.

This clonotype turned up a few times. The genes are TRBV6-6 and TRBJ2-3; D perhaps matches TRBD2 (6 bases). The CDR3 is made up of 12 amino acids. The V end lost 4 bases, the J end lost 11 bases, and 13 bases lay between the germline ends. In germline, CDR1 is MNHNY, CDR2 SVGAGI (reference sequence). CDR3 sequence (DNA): TGTGCCAGCAGTTCCCTTACCGGGGGGCAGTATTTT. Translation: CASSSLTGGQYF.

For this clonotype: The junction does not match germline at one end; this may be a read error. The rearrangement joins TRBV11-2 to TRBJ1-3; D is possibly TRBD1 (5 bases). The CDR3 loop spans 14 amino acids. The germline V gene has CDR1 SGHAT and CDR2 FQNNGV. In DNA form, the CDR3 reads TGTGCCAGCAGCGCGAGACCCGGGACTCCCTTTAAACATTTT. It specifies CASSARPGTPFKHF.

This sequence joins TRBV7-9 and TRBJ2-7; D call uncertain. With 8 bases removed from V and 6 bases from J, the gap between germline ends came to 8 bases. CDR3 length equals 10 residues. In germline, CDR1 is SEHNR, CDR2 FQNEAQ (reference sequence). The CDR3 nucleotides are TGTGCCAGCGGTCCTCTCGAGCAGTACTTC. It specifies CASGPLEQYF.

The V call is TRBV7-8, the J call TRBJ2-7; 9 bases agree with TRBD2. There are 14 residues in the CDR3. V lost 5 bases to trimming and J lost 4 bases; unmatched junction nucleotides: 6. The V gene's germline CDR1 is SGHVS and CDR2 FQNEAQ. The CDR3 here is CASSVLLAGYEQYF. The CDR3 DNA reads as TGTGCCAGCAGCGTCCTACTAGCGGGTTACGAGCAGTACTTC.

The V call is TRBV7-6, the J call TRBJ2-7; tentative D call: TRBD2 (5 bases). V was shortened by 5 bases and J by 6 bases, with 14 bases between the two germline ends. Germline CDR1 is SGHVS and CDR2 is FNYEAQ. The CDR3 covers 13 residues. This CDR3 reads CASSVPGTAEQYF. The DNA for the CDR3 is TGTGCCAGCAGCGTTCCGGGAACGGCCGAGCAGTACTTC.

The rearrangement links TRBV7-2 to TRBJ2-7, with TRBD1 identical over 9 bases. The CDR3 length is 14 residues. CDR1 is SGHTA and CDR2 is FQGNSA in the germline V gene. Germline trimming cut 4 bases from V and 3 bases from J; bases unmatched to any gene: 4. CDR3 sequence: CASSSQGANYEQYF. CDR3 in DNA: TGTGCCAGCAGCTCACAGGGGGCCAACTACGAGCAGTACTTC.

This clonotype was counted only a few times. This chain's CDR3 is CASSYPPPSRTSGNNEQFF. The CDR3, as DNA: TGTGCCAGCAGTTATCCCCCTCCTAGTCGGACTAGCGGGAACAATGAGCAGTTCTTC. The gene calls are TRBV6-2 or TRBV6-3 and TRBJ2-1, with 12 positions matching TRBD2. The CDR3 loop spans 19 amino acids. The germline gives CDR1 MNHEY, CDR2 SVGEGT. V trimming: 3 bases; J trimming: 5 bases; junction bases outside the gene matches: 14.

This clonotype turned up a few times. The CDR3 DNA follows: TGTGCCAGCAGTATCGACTCCGGCGATACGCAGTATTTT. It codes for CASSIDSGDTQYF. This chain connects TRBV5-4 to TRBJ2-3; no clear D gene. V gave up 5 bases and J gave up 6 bases, with 13 bases separating them. This CDR3 is 13 amino acids long. CDR1 is SGHNT, CDR2 YYREEE, per germline (reference sequence). The full variable domain, completed using reference TRBV5-4 and TRBJ2-3, is ETGVTQSPTHLIKTRGQQVTLRCSSQSGHNTVSWYQQALGQGPQFIFQYYREEENGRGNFPPRFSGLQFPNYSSELNVNALELDDSALYLCASSIDSGDTQYFGPGTRLTVL.

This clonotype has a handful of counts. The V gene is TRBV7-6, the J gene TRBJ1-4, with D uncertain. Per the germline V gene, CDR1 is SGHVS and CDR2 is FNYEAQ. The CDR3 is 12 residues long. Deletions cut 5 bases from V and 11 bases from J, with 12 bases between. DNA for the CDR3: TGTGCCAGCAGCGTGAGCTCTGATAAACTGTTTTTT. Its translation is CASSVSSDKLFF.

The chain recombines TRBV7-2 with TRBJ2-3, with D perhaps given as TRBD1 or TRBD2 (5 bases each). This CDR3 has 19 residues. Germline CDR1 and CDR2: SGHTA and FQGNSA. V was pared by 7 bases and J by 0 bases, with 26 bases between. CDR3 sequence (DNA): TGTGCCAGCACCGACCCCGCGTGGCTAGGGGAGTCTAGCACAGATACGCAGTATTTT. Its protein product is CASTDPAWLGESSTDTQYF.

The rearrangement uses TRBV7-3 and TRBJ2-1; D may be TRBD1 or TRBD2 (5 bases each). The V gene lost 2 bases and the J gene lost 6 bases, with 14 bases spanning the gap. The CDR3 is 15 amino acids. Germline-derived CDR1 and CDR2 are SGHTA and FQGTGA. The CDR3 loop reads CASSLAPRGSNEQFF. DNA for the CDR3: TGTGCCAGCAGCTTAGCCCCTCGGGGCTCCAATGAGCAGTTCTTC.

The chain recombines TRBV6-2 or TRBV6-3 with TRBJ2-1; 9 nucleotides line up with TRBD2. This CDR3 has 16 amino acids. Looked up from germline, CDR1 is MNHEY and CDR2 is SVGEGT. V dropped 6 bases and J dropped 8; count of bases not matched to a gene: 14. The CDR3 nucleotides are TGTGCCAGCAGCCCCCTCCTCGCGGGAGGGCCCCATGAGCAGTTCTTC. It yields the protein CASSPLLAGGPHEQFF.

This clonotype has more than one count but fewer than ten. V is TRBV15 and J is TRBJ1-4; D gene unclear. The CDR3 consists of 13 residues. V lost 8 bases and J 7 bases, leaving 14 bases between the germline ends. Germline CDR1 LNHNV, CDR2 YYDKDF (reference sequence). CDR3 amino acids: CATSQNSREKLFF. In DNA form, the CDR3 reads TGTGCCACCTCTCAAAACAGCCGTGAAAAACTGTTTTTT.

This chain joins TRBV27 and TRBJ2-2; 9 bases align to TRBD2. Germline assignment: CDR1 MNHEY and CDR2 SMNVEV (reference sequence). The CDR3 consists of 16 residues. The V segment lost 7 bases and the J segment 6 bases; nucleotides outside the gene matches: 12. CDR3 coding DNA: TGTGCCAGCACAAATCCTCGCGGGAGGGCCGCCGGGGAGCTGTTTTTT. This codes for CASTNPRGRAAGELFF.

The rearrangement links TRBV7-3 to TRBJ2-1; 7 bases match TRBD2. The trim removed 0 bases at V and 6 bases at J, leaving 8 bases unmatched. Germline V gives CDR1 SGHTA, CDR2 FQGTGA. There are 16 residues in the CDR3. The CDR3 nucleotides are TGTGCCAGCAGCTTAACTGGGAGAGCGGGATTCAATGAGCAGTTCTTC. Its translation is CASSLTGRAGFNEQFF.

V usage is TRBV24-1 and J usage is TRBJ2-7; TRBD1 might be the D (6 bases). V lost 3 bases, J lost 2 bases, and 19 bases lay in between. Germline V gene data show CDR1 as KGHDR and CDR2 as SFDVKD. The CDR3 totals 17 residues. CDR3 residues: CATSDVRDTQSPYEQYF. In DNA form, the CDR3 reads TGTGCCACCAGTGATGTCCGGGACACCCAAAGTCCCTACGAGCAGTACTTC.

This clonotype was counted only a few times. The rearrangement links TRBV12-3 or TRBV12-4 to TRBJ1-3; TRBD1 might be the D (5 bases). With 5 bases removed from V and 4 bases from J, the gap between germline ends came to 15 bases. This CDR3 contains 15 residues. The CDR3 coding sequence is TGTGCCAGCAGTATGGACAACGGCTTGGGAAACACCATATATTTT. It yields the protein CASSMDNGLGNTIYF.

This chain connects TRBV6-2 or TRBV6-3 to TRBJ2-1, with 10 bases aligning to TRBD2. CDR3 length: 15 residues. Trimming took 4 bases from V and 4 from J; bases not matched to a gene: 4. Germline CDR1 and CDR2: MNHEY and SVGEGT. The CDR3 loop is CASSSGTSAYNEQFF. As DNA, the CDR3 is TGTGCCAGCAGTTCCGGGACTAGCGCATACAATGAGCAGTTCTTC.